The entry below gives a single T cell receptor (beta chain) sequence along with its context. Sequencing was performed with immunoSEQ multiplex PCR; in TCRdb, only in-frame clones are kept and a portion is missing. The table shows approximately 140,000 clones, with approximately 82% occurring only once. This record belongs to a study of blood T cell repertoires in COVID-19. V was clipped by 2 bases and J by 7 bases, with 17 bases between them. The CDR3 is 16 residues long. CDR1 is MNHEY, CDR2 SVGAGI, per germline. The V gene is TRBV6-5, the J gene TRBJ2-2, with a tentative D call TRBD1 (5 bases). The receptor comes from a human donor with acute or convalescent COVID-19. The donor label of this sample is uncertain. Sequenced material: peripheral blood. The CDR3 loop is CASSYPKGRRSGELFF. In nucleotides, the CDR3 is TGTGCCAGCAGTTACCCAAAGGGGCGTAGAAGCGGGGAGCTGTTTTTT.